The 13 T cell receptor beta chains listed next were all sequenced from one sample in a study of blood T cell repertoires in COVID-19. Assay: immunoSEQ multiplex PCR; the TCRdb copy retains only in-frame clones and omits some. The sample records more than 250,000 clones, 70% to 90% being singletons. Sequenced: PBMCs or T cells enriched from blood (not recorded which). These receptors all stem from a woman between 18 and 29 years old who had recovered from COVID-19.

The chain combines TRBV20-1 with TRBJ2-5, with 7 bases matching TRBD2. The germline CDR1 and CDR2 sequences are DFQATT and SNEGSKA (reference sequence). The CDR3 has 13 residues. V shed 3 bases and J 4 bases; nucleotides not matched to a gene: 5. The CDR3 DNA is TGCAGTGCTAGTTGGGGGGGAGCAGAGACCCAGTACTTC. Its translation: CSASWGGAETQYF.

CDR3 amino acids: CASSFGTGDEKLFF. DNA of the CDR3: TGTGCCAGCAGCTTTGGGACAGGGGATGAAAAACTGTTTTTT. The chain has TRBV5-4 and TRBJ1-4, with 10 positions matching TRBD1. The germline V gene has CDR1 SGHNT and CDR2 YYREEE (reference sequence). The CDR3 consists of 14 residues. V shed 2 bases, J shed 6 bases, and the junction held 1 base outside the gene matches.

The V gene is TRBV9, the J gene TRBJ2-7, with 8 bases aligning to TRBD1. The CDR3 loop spans 15 amino acids. Per germline, CDR1 SGDLS and CDR2 YYNGEE. The V segment lost 4 bases and the J segment 1 base; nucleotides outside the gene matches: 7. The CDR3 protein is CASSPQGAASYEQYF. DNA of the CDR3: TGTGCCAGCAGCCCGCAGGGGGCCGCATCCTACGAGCAGTACTTC.

This clone was detected a few times. V usage is TRBV5-1 and J usage is TRBJ2-7; 10 nucleotides line up with TRBD2. V shed 2 bases and J 3 bases; nucleotides not matched to a gene: 8. The CDR3 totals 16 residues. Germline V lookup: CDR1 SGHRS, CDR2 YFSETQ. CDR3 sequence (DNA): TGCGCCAGCAGCTTTGCGGCTAGCGGGAGTTTCTACGAGCAGTACTTC. Amino acids: CASSFAASGSFYEQYF.

V gene TRBV5-1 combines with J gene TRBJ2-5, with TRBD1 matching 9 bases. The CDR3 has 17 amino acids. The germline V gene encodes CDR1 SGHRS and CDR2 YFSETQ. Trimming cost V 4 bases and J 3 bases; bases outside gene matches: 13. CDR3 residues: CASSQSLPDRGKETQYF. The CDR3 DNA follows: TGCGCCAGCAGCCAATCCCTCCCGGACAGGGGTAAAGAGACCCAGTACTTC.

The CDR3 sequence is CASSPGDRGLSEQYF. In DNA form, the CDR3 reads TGTGCCAGCTCACCGGGGGACAGGGGGCTCTCCGAGCAGTACTTC. The chain is built from TRBV18 and TRBJ2-7; 12 bases are a match to TRBD1. The J segment lost 6 bases and the V segment lost 3 bases, leaving 6 bases of the junction unmatched. The CDR3 totals 15 residues. Germline-derived CDR1 and CDR2 are KGHSH and LQKENI.

J is TRBJ1-5 and V is TRBV28, with a tentative D call TRBD1 (6 bases). Trimming removed 3 bases at V and 6 bases at J, with 15 bases between. Germline V CDR1 and CDR2: MDHEN, SYDVKM. The CDR3 consists of 15 residues. The CDR3 bases are TGTGCCAGCAGTTTTCACAGGGTGGGAAGTCAGCCCCAGCATTTT. It translates to CASSFHRVGSQPQHF.

The J gene is TRBJ2-7, the V gene TRBV5-5, with TRBD1 matching 8 bases. The V gene end was trimmed by 6 bases and the J gene end by 2 bases; junction bases not matched to a gene: 7. The CDR3 covers 14 residues. Germline CDR1 is SGHKS and CDR2 is YYEKEE (reference sequence). CDR3 coding DNA: TGTGCCAGCATCAACTGGACAGGGCCCTACGAGCAGTACTTC. It specifies CASINWTGPYEQYF.

The rearrangement joins TRBV24-1 to TRBJ2-7; a possible D gene is TRBD2 (5 bases). V was trimmed by 2 bases and J by 0 bases, leaving 16 bases between them. The CDR3 length is 17 residues. In germline, CDR1 is KGHDR, CDR2 SFDVKD. This CDR3 reads CATSDYSYPGYSYEQYF. The CDR3 DNA reads as TGTGCCACCAGTGATTATTCCTATCCGGGGTACTCCTACGAGCAGTACTTC.

This sequence joins TRBV4-1 and TRBJ2-2; D gene uncertain. Trimming shortened V by 0 bases and J by 6 bases, and 14 bases separated the two germline ends. Germline V gene sequence: CDR1 MGHRA, CDR2 YSYEKL. This CDR3 is built from 16 residues. The CDR3 DNA follows: TGCGCCAGCAGCCAAGATACTCAAACCCGTCCCGGGGAGCTGTTTTTT. As protein: CASSQDTQTRPGELFF.

The CDR3 protein is CASTWQDREAFF. Here the CDR3 DNA reads TGTGCCAGCACCTGGCAAGACAGAGAAGCTTTCTTT. The gene calls are TRBV7-9 and TRBJ1-1; perhaps TRBD1 as D (5 bases). This CDR3 has 12 residues. The V gene's germline CDR1 is SEHNR and CDR2 FQNEAQ (reference sequence). Trimming removed 7 bases from V and 8 bases from J, with 14 bases in between.

The chain joins TRBV3-1 (or the pseudogene TRBV3-2) to TRBJ1-1, with TRBD1 as a possible D gene (5 bases). The V end lost 4 bases, the J end lost 2 bases, and 17 bases lay between the germline ends. The germline V gene encodes CDR1 LGHDT and CDR2 YNNKEL (reference sequence). The CDR3 runs to 16 residues. In DNA, the CDR3 is TGTGCCAGCAGCCCCCACGGGGGAGTACTCAACACTGAAGCTTTCTTT. Translating it yields CASSPHGGVLNTEAFF.

This sequence joins TRBV3-1 (or the pseudogene TRBV3-2) and TRBJ2-3, with D uncertain. V lost 3 bases and J 5 bases, leaving 9 bases between the germline ends. Germline lookup yields CDR1 LGHDT and CDR2 YNNKEL (reference sequence). The CDR3 is 13 residues long. CDR3 loop: CASSQNLEDTQYF. The CDR3 DNA sequence: TGTGCCAGCAGCCAGAACTTAGAAGATACGCAGTATTTT.